The clone carrying this T cell receptor (beta chain) has more than one count but fewer than ten. CDR3 length: 14 amino acids. V dropped 4 bases and J dropped 5; count of bases not matched to a gene: 2. Germline lookup yields CDR1 ENHRY and CDR2 SYGVKD. Each CDR3 protein gets one entry after TCRdb re-called the RT-PCR reads with MiXCR. The table shows hundreds of thousands of distinct CDR3 sequences, with over 12% occurring only once. The chain joins TRBV10-3 to TRBJ2-2; 9 bases map to TRBD2. Sequencing was done on a sample of memory CD4+ T cells from blood. This TCR derives from a female donor in good health, serving as a healthy control. The CDR3 DNA is TGTGCCATCAGTGGGCTAGCGGGGACCGGGGAGCTGTTTTTT. Translated: CAISGLAGTGELFF.